This passage covers 27 T cell receptor beta chains from one sample sequenced in a study of blood T cells in healthy people across ages (dated by TCRdb to between 2015 and 2017). Library preparation employed 5' RACE. Instrument used: Illumina HiSeq 2500. A second PCR of about 6 to 11 cycles was performed with a sample-barcoded 5' primer and a J-beta primer mix. TCRdb handled the public reads itself, with Q25 trimming in fastp and clone calling in MiXCR, and kept productive beta chains. Identical CDR3 proteins give one entry, which carries the most common genes and DNA. This sample comprises some 710,000 distinct CDR3 sequences, roughly 46% of them detected only once. The ten top clones hold less than 20% of the sample. Sequenced: blood. Receptors originate from a man older than 75 in good health.

This clonotype was counted between two and nine times. V gene TRBV12-3 or TRBV12-4 combines with J gene TRBJ2-4; D uncertain. Gene TRBJ2-7 matches the end of the DNA better, so the J call may be wrong. The length of the CDR3 is 11 residues. The CDR3, as DNA: TGTGCCAGCAGTTGGACCTACGAGCAGTACTTC. It specifies CASSWTYEQYF.

This clonotype came up once. The chain combines TRBV28 with TRBJ2-1; 11 bases map to TRBD2. Trimming took 4 bases from V and 5 from J; bases not matched to a gene: 19. The CDR3 consists of 20 residues. Germline V lookup: CDR1 MDHEN, CDR2 SYDVKM. The CDR3 sequence: CASSSFFLAGGTPLNNEQFF. DNA of the CDR3: TGTGCCAGCAGTTCGTTCTTTCTAGCGGGGGGTACCCCCTTAAACAATGAGCAGTTCTTC.

CDR3 in DNA: TGTGCCAGCAGCCACCCAGTCTTCGGGGAGCAGTTCTTC. Amino acids: CASSHPVFGEQFF. The chain recombines TRBV7-9 with TRBJ2-1; D gene ambiguous. The CDR3 spans 13 residues. Germline lookup yields CDR1 SEHNR and CDR2 FQNEAQ (reference sequence). Deletions cut 5 bases from V and 10 bases from J, with 15 bases between. The variable domain in full, with the rest retrieved from reference TRBV7-9 and TRBJ2-1, is DTGVSQNPRHKITKRGQNVTFRCDPISEHNRLYWYRQTLGQGPEFLTYFQNEAQLEKSRLLSDRFSAERPKGSFSTLEIQRTEQGDSAMYLCASSHPVFGEQFFGPGTRLTVL.

The rearrangement joins TRBV20-1 to TRBJ2-1; 7 bases align to TRBD2. Germline CDR1 is DFQATT and CDR2 is SNEGSKA (reference sequence). CDR3 size: 15 residues. The V and J ends lost 5 bases and 4 bases, in that order; junction bases with no gene match: 11. The chain's CDR3 is CSAAETSRAYNEQFF. The CDR3 DNA sequence: TGCAGTGCTGCCGAGACTAGCAGAGCATACAATGAGCAGTTCTTC.

The chain uses TRBV20-1 and TRBJ2-7, with 8 bases lining up with TRBD1. The CDR3 contains 15 residues. CDR1 is DFQATT and CDR2 is SNEGSKA in the germline V gene (reference sequence). With 6 bases clipped from V and 0 bases from J, the junction kept 10 bases outside the gene matches. DNA of the CDR3: TGCAGTGCCCTGGGACAGGTTACCGTCTCCTACGAGCAGTACTTC. Amino acid sequence: CSALGQVTVSYEQYF.

The chain is built from TRBV12-3 or TRBV12-4 and TRBJ2-4, with a weak D call TRBD1 (6 bases). The closer fit of TRBJ2-5 to the DNA end suggests the J call may be wrong. This CDR3 contains 14 residues. The CDR3 sequence: CASSLAAGDETQYF. The CDR3 bases are TGTGCCAGCAGTTTAGCTGCAGGGGACGAGACCCAGTACTTC.

V and J are TRBV20-1 and TRBJ1-1; D not certain. V gave up 4 bases and J gave up 5 bases, with 8 bases separating them. CDR3 length equals 11 residues. The germline V gene encodes CDR1 DFQATT and CDR2 SNEGSKA (reference sequence). CDR3 protein: CSAMSGTEAFF. The CDR3 DNA follows: TGCAGTGCTATGTCGGGAACTGAAGCTTTCTTT.

The rearrangement links TRBV20-1 to TRBJ1-1; D call uncertain. The germline V and J ends were trimmed by 0 bases and 0 bases, with 14 bases remaining between them. CDR3 length: 16 amino acids. Germline-derived CDR1 and CDR2 are DFQATT and SNEGSKA (reference sequence). Here the CDR3 DNA reads TGCAGTGCTAGAGATCTGGACTTTGCAGTGAACACTGAAGCTTTCTTT. It is translated as CSARDLDFAVNTEAFF.

The chain links TRBV4-3 to TRBJ2-5; tentative D call: TRBD2 (5 bases). Germline assignment: CDR1 LGHNA and CDR2 YSLEER. The CDR3 consists of 15 residues. V lost 0 bases and J 7 bases, leaving 15 bases between the germline ends. In DNA form, the CDR3 reads TGCGCCAGCAGCCAAGATCTGGCCCACGGAGGGACCCAGTACTTC. Its translation is CASSQDLAHGGTQYF.

J is TRBJ2-5 and V is TRBV20-1; D perhaps matches TRBD2 (7 bases). The CDR3 is made up of 14 amino acids. The germline V gene encodes CDR1 DFQATT and CDR2 SNEGSKA (reference sequence). V lost 5 bases and J lost 11, with 24 bases in between. CDR3 region: CSAPGGAPGNEQYF. In nucleotides, the CDR3 is TGCAGTGCTCCGGGGGGCGCCCCTGGGAATGAGCAGTACTTC.

This clonotype was counted between two and nine times. The rearrangement uses TRBV20-1 and TRBJ2-7; 10 bases fit TRBD2. V was pared by 3 bases and J by 4 bases, with 9 bases of the junction left unmatched. This CDR3 has 15 residues. Germline CDR1 reads DFQATT; CDR2 reads SNEGSKA (reference sequence). The CDR3 spells CSASTGLAGVYEQYF. The CDR3 DNA is TGCAGTGCTAGCACCGGGCTAGCGGGAGTGTACGAGCAGTACTTC.

The chain links TRBV12-3 or TRBV12-4 to TRBJ2-5, with D possibly being TRBD1 or TRBD2 (5 bases each). The CDR3 spans 18 residues. V was shortened by 5 bases and J by 11 bases, with 33 bases between the two germline ends. CDR3 bases: TGTGCCAGCAGTAGCGGCAGGGAAGAGTCGCCAGGGAACAATGAGCAGTACTTC. This codes for CASSSGREESPGNNEQYF.

The rearrangement joins TRBV5-1 to TRBJ2-4; D remains ambiguous. The better agreement between TRBJ2-7 and the DNA end casts doubt on the J call. The CDR3 contains 11 residues. Looked up from germline, CDR1 is SGHRS and CDR2 is YFSETQ. CDR3: CASSFLHEQYF. CDR3 nucleotides: TGCGCCAGCAGCTTCTTACACGAGCAGTACTTC.

This chain's CDR3 is CSASSVGGLVQPQHF. DNA for the CDR3: TGCAGTGCTAGTTCGGTTGGGGGACTCGTTCAGCCCCAGCATTTT. The chain uses TRBV20-1 and TRBJ1-5; D is possibly TRBD1 (5 bases). CDR3 length: 15 amino acids. V lost 3 bases, J lost 6 bases, and 18 bases lay in between. Germline loops: CDR1 DFQATT, CDR2 SNEGSKA (reference sequence).

This sequence joins TRBV5-1 and TRBJ2-5; D possibly corresponds to TRBD1 (6 bases). The J call may be mistaken, given a closer DNA end match to TRBJ2-7. The CDR3 has 13 residues. Looked up from germline, CDR1 is SGHRS and CDR2 is YFSETQ. CDR3 bases: TGCGCCAGCAGCGTTGGACAGCGCGACGAGCAGTACTTC. Protein product: CASSVGQRDEQYF.

This chain connects TRBV6-6 to TRBJ2-5; no definite D call. CDR3 length equals 15 residues. Germline CDR1 reads MNHNY; CDR2 reads SVGAGI (reference sequence). V lost 2 bases and J lost 2, with 12 bases in between. The CDR3 sequence: CASSYAAHPQETQYF. The CDR3, as DNA: TGTGCCAGCAGTTACGCGGCCCACCCTCAAGAGACCCAGTACTTC.

The V call is TRBV7-9, the J call TRBJ2-7, with 8 bases fitting TRBD1. This CDR3 contains 14 residues. From germline, CDR1 is SEHNR and CDR2 FQNEAQ (reference sequence). Trimming removed 4 bases from V and 6 bases from J; junction bases left unmatched: 8. Written as DNA, the CDR3 is TGTGCCAGCAGCTCCAACGGACAGGGAAGCGAGCAGTACTTC. Translation: CASSSNGQGSEQYF. Full variable domain (outside the CDR3, taken from reference TRBV7-9 and TRBJ2-7): DTGVSQNPRHKITKRGQNVTFRCDPISEHNRLYWYRQTLGQGPEFLTYFQNEAQLEKSRLLSDRFSAERPKGSFSTLEIQRTEQGDSAMYLCASSSNGQGSEQYFGPGTRLTVT.

This chain uses TRBV5-1 with TRBJ2-1; 8 nucleotides line up with TRBD2. Germline values: CDR1 SGHRS, CDR2 YFSETQ. Trimming cost V 2 bases and J 9 bases; bases outside gene matches: 10. The CDR3 totals 15 residues. The chain's CDR3 is CASSLSGSTVVEQFF. As DNA, the CDR3 is TGCGCCAGCAGCTTAAGCGGGAGCACCGTGGTTGAGCAGTTCTTC. Full variable domain (missing parts from reference TRBV5-1 and TRBJ2-1): KAGVTQTPRYLIKTRGQQVTLSCSPISGHRSVSWYQQTPGQGLQFLFEYFSETQRNKGNFPGRFSGRQFSNSRSEMNVSTLELGDSALYLCASSLSGSTVVEQFFGPGTRLTVL.

The chain has TRBV12-5 and TRBJ2-5; TRBD1 matches at 12 bases. V was pared by 4 bases and J by 5 bases, with 2 bases of the junction left unmatched. The CDR3 has 14 amino acids. CDR1 is LGHNT and CDR2 is FRNRAP in the germline V gene. DNA of the CDR3: TGTGCTAGTGGTTCGGGACAGGGGGCTGAGACCCAGTACTTC. It yields the protein CASGSGQGAETQYF.

This chain uses TRBV12-3 or TRBV12-4 with TRBJ2-3; no firm D call. The V end lost 4 bases, the J end lost 2 bases, and 13 bases lay between the germline ends. There are 15 residues in the CDR3. CDR3 residues: CASSSDEVNTDTQYF. The DNA of the CDR3 is TGTGCCAGCAGTTCAGACGAAGTGAACACAGATACGCAGTATTTT.

The chain joins TRBV27 to TRBJ2-1; 7 bases align to TRBD2. The germline V gene encodes CDR1 MNHEY and CDR2 SMNVEV (reference sequence). The trim removed 5 bases at V and 10 bases at J, leaving 8 bases unmatched. The CDR3 contains 13 residues. CDR3 nucleotide sequence: TGTGCCAGCAGTGGCCTGGCGGGAGTCGAGCAGTTCTTC. Its protein is CASSGLAGVEQFF.

This chain joins TRBV29-1 and TRBJ2-1; TRBD1 matches at 10 bases. With the DNA end fitting TRBJ2-7 better, the J assignment may be wrong. Germline-derived CDR1 and CDR2 are SQVTM and ANQGSEA. This CDR3 has 13 residues. DNA of the CDR3: TGCAGCGCGGGGACAGGGGCCTACAATGAGCAGTACTTC. Encoded protein: CSAGTGAYNEQYF.

In DNA, the CDR3 is TGTGCCAGCAGACCGGACCATTGGAATCAGCCCCAGCATTTT. Translated: CASRPDHWNQPQHF. V gene TRBV7-2 combines with J gene TRBJ1-5; D unclear. V shed 6 bases and J shed 4 bases, with 13 bases lying between them. Per the germline V gene, CDR1 is SGHTA and CDR2 is FQGNSA. This CDR3 comprises 14 residues.

The J gene is TRBJ2-5, the V gene TRBV20-1; TRBD2 is a possible D gene (5 bases). V was cut by 0 bases and J by 4 bases, with 12 bases left in between. CDR1 DFQATT and CDR2 SNEGSKA come from the germline V gene (reference sequence). The CDR3 extends over 14 amino acids. CDR3 sequence: CSARDKLVAETQYF. The DNA for the CDR3 is TGCAGTGCTAGAGATAAACTAGTCGCAGAGACCCAGTACTTC.

This chain connects TRBV4-2 to TRBJ2-5; TRBD2 might be the D (5 bases). The tail of the sequence fits TRBJ2-7 better, so the J call may be wrong. There are 15 residues in the CDR3. Per the germline V gene, CDR1 is LGHNA and CDR2 is YNFKEQ. CDR3 residues: CASSRGTRDQDEQYF. CDR3 nucleotides: TGTGCCAGCAGCCGAGGAACTAGGGATCAAGACGAGCAGTACTTC.

The rearrangement links TRBV12-3 or TRBV12-4 to TRBJ2-3; TRBD2 is a possible D gene (5 bases). Deletions cut 2 bases from V and 0 bases from J, with 18 bases between. This CDR3 contains 18 residues. The DNA for the CDR3 is TGTGCCAGCAGTTTATTTGGAGGTGGAGCGATTAGCACAGATACGCAGTATTTT. This codes for CASSLFGGGAISTDTQYF.

This clonotype has only a few counts. The V call is TRBV27, the J call TRBJ1-5; TRBD1 agrees at 8 bases. Germline lookup yields CDR1 MNHEY and CDR2 SMNVEV (reference sequence). V was pared by 5 bases and J by 5 bases, with 8 bases of the junction left unmatched. The CDR3 extends over 15 amino acids. CDR3 in amino acids: CASSADTGGYQPQHF. The CDR3 nucleotides read TGTGCCAGCAGTGCAGACACAGGGGGTTATCAGCCCCAGCATTTT.